The 20 T cell receptor beta chains reported below all come from one sample, sequenced in a study of CD8 T cells in ankylosing spondylitis. One entry per CDR3 protein results from TCRdb running MiXCR on the 5' RACE reads. The sample has under 130,000 distinct CDR3 sequences; more than 20% are singletons. Sequenced: synovial fluid, either unsorted or a sorted T cell fraction (not recorded which). The receptors were gathered from a male donor with ankylosing spondylitis.

This clonotype turned up a few times. J is TRBJ1-5 and V is TRBV5-1; tentative D call: TRBD1 (5 bases). The V end was cut by 5 bases, the J end by 0 bases, with 12 bases between. CDR1 SGHRS and CDR2 YFSETQ come from the germline V gene. This CDR3 has 15 amino acids. The CDR3: CASRVGLDSNQPQHF. The CDR3, as DNA: TGCGCCAGCAGGGTGGGGCTAGATAGCAATCAGCCCCAGCATTTT.

At least ten counts were recorded for this clonotype. This chain joins TRBV24-1 and TRBJ2-1; 8 positions match TRBD2. This CDR3 is 14 amino acids long. The germline CDR1 and CDR2 sequences are KGHDR and SFDVKD. With 5 bases clipped from V and 2 bases from J, the junction kept 1 base outside the gene matches. This chain's CDR3 is CATSAGGAYNEQFF. CDR3 DNA: TGTGCCACCAGTGCGGGAGGGGCCTACAATGAGCAGTTCTTC.

This clonotype has a handful of counts. An end of the junction does not agree with germline; a read error may underlie this. The chain is built from TRBV6-5 and TRBJ2-2, with unresolved D. Germline loops: CDR1 MNHEY, CDR2 SVGAGI. The CDR3 runs to 13 residues. CDR3 protein: CASSYWGNRELFF. In nucleotides, the CDR3 is TGTGCCAGCAGCTACTGGGGAAATCGGGAGCTGTTTTTT.

This clonotype was recorded at least ten times. For the CDR3, the DNA is TGCAGCGTTGCTGGAAGGGCATCAGATACGCAGTATTTT. Its translation: CSVAGRASDTQYF. The V and J genes are TRBV29-1 and TRBJ2-3; D gene unclear. The germline gives CDR1 SQVTM, CDR2 ANQGSEA. V shed 4 bases and J shed 4 bases, with 12 bases lying between them. This CDR3 contains 13 residues.

This clonotype was picked up a small number of times. The V and J genes are TRBV4-1 and TRBJ1-5; D is unclear. Germline CDR1 MGHRA, CDR2 YSYEKL. The CDR3 contains 15 residues. The germline V and J ends were trimmed by 4 bases and 0 bases, with 10 bases remaining between them. The CDR3 loop is CASSPQENSNQPQHF. In nucleotides, the CDR3 is TGCGCCAGCAGCCCCCAGGAAAATAGCAATCAGCCCCAGCATTTT.

In DNA, the CDR3 is TGTGCCAGCAGCTTACTAGCGGGAGGGCGAAAACCCTACGAGCAGTACGTC. This codes for CASSLLAGGRKPYEQYV. The genes are TRBV7-8 and TRBJ2-7; 12 bases align to TRBD2. In germline, CDR1 is SGHVS, CDR2 FQNEAQ. The CDR3 runs 17 residues. Trimming cost V 2 bases and J 2 bases; bases outside gene matches: 7.

This clonotype was found a few times. The J gene is TRBJ1-1, the V gene TRBV5-6, with TRBD1 matching over 8 bases. The length of the CDR3 is 18 residues. J gave up 0 bases and V 1 base, and 11 bases lay outside the gene matches. Germline V gives CDR1 SGHDT, CDR2 YYEEEE. The CDR3 is CASSLFSGTGSMNTEAFF. As DNA, the CDR3 is TGTGCCAGCAGCTTGTTTTCCGGGACAGGTAGCATGAACACTGAAGCTTTCTTT.

The V gene is TRBV7-9, the J gene TRBJ2-1; no clear D gene. V lost 2 bases, J lost 9 bases, and 17 bases lay in between. The CDR3 has 15 amino acids. The germline V gene encodes CDR1 SEHNR and CDR2 FQNEAQ (reference sequence). CDR3 amino acids: CASSLLELAVGEQFF. Written as DNA, the CDR3 is TGTGCCAGCAGCTTACTCGAGCTCGCGGTGGGTGAGCAGTTCTTC.

The gene calls are TRBV11-3 and TRBJ2-5, with D possibly matching TRBD1 (7 bases). CDR3 length: 16 amino acids. Germline V gene sequence: CDR1 SGHNT, CDR2 YENEEA. The V and J ends lost 7 bases and 4 bases respectively, with 22 bases between them. CDR3 residues: CASKGANGGMRETQYF. The CDR3 bases are TGTGCCAGCAAGGGGGCCAACGGGGGTATGCGAGAGACCCAGTACTTC. The full variable domain, rest sourced from reference TRBV11-3 and TRBJ2-5, is EAGVVQSPRYKIIEKKQPVAFWCNPISGHNTLYWYLQNLGQGPELLIRYENEEAVDDSQLPKDRFSAERLKGVDSTLKIQPAELGDSAVYLCASKGANGGMRETQYFGPGTRLLVL.

The chain uses TRBV2 and TRBJ1-4; D call uncertain. The ends were cut back, 2 bases at V and 7 bases at J, with 11 bases in the middle. The CDR3 covers 14 residues. Germline CDR1 SNHLY, CDR2 FYNNEI. CDR3: CASSEWADAEKLFF. Here the CDR3 DNA reads TGTGCCAGCAGTGAATGGGCCGACGCTGAAAAACTGTTTTTT.

The chain carries TRBV3-1 and TRBJ2-2, with unresolved D. Germline CDR1 is LGHDT and CDR2 is YNNKEL (reference sequence). This CDR3 is 17 amino acids long. Between the trimmed V and J ends, which lost 0 bases and 3 bases, there was a span of 14 bases. The CDR3 here is CASSQDWSVLYTGELFF. DNA for the CDR3: TGTGCCAGCAGCCAAGACTGGTCGGTACTTTACACCGGGGAGCTGTTTTTT.

The genes are TRBV11-2 and TRBJ1-2; 7 nucleotides line up with TRBD1. Germline V CDR1 and CDR2: SGHAT, FQNNGV. The CDR3 sequence is 14 residues long. V gave up 5 bases and J gave up 3 bases; unmatched junction bases: 6. The CDR3 DNA sequence: TGTGCCAGCAGCCGAACCAGGGGGGACTATGGCTACACCTTC. Translation: CASSRTRGDYGYTF.

This clonotype was found many times. The gene calls are TRBV18 and TRBJ2-3, with 7 bases fitting TRBD2. The CDR3 has 16 residues. Per the germline V gene, CDR1 is KGHSH and CDR2 is LQKENI. V was clipped by 1 base and J by 0 bases; unmatched bases: 4. The CDR3 is CASSPLSGTSTDTQYF. CDR3 nucleotide sequence: TGTGCCAGCTCACCACTGAGCGGGACCAGCACAGATACGCAGTATTTT. The complete variable domain, with remaining parts taken from reference TRBV18 and TRBJ2-3, reads NAGVMQNPRHLVRRRGQEARLRCSPMKGHSHVYWYRQLPEEGLKFMVYLQKENIIDESGMPKERFSAEFPKEGPSILRIQQVVRGDSAAYFCASSPLSGTSTDTQYFGPGTRLTVL.

The rearrangement links TRBV5-6 to TRBJ2-7; 7 nucleotides line up with TRBD2. Germline assignment: CDR1 SGHDT and CDR2 YYEEEE. There are 15 residues in the CDR3. Trimming cost V 4 bases and J 0 bases; bases outside gene matches: 7. The CDR3 bases are TGTGCCAGCAGCCCACCTAGCGGCCTCTCCTACGAGCAGTACGTC. Amino acid sequence: CASSPPSGLSYEQYV.

This clonotype was detected only a few times. V and J are TRBV20-1 and TRBJ1-2; D remains unclear. The V gene's germline CDR1 is DFQATT and CDR2 SNEGSKA (reference sequence). V lost 5 bases and J 0 bases, leaving 4 bases between the germline ends. The CDR3 contains 11 residues. The CDR3 coding sequence is TGCAGTGCTTTTACTAACTATGGCTACACCTTC. It translates to CSAFTNYGYTF.

The chain recombines TRBV24-1 with TRBJ1-2; the D gene is possibly TRBD1 (6 bases). CDR3 size: 12 residues. Trimming left V 7 bases short and J 8 bases short, with 13 bases between. Germline CDR1 reads KGHDR; CDR2 reads SFDVKD. The CDR3 loop is CATSTGMGGYTF. The CDR3 DNA reads TGTGCCACCAGCACAGGGATGGGAGGCTACACCTTC.

This chain connects TRBV20-1 to TRBJ1-2; 7 bases line up with TRBD1. Germline CDR1 is DFQATT and CDR2 is SNEGSKA (reference sequence). The CDR3 spans 15 residues. After removal of 3 bases from V and 0 bases from J, the junction contained 7 bases not matched to a gene. The CDR3 is CSASPGQNPNYGYTF. In DNA form, the CDR3 reads TGCAGTGCTAGCCCGGGACAGAATCCTAACTATGGCTACACCTTC.

This clonotype has a count of ten or more. The rearrangement uses TRBV27 and TRBJ1-5; D is perhaps TRBD1 (6 bases). Germline lookup yields CDR1 MNHEY and CDR2 SMNVEV (reference sequence). V gave up 5 bases and J gave up 2 bases, with 10 bases separating them. The CDR3 is 14 amino acids. CDR3 residues: CASSRQARNQPQHF. CDR3 nucleotide sequence: TGTGCCAGCAGTCGACAGGCCCGCAATCAGCCCCAGCATTTT.

Many counts were recorded for this clonotype. The V and J genes are TRBV12-3 or TRBV12-4 and TRBJ2-1, with a weak D call TRBD2 (6 bases). This CDR3 has 14 residues. V lost 6 bases to trimming and J lost 4 bases, with 13 bases between them. CDR3 residues: CASRLGGSYNEQFF. The DNA for the CDR3 is TGTGCCAGCAGGTTGGGAGGCAGTTACAATGAGCAGTTCTTC.

The chain couples TRBV30 to TRBJ2-3, with unresolved D. Trimming shortened V by 6 bases and J by 5 bases, and 21 bases separated the two germline ends. The CDR3 is made up of 15 amino acids. Per the germline V gene, CDR1 is GTSNPN and CDR2 is SVGIG (reference sequence). The CDR3 spells CACLGCHQPGDTQYF. The CDR3 nucleotides read TGTGCCTGCCTAGGGTGTCATCAGCCGGGAGATACGCAGTATTTT.